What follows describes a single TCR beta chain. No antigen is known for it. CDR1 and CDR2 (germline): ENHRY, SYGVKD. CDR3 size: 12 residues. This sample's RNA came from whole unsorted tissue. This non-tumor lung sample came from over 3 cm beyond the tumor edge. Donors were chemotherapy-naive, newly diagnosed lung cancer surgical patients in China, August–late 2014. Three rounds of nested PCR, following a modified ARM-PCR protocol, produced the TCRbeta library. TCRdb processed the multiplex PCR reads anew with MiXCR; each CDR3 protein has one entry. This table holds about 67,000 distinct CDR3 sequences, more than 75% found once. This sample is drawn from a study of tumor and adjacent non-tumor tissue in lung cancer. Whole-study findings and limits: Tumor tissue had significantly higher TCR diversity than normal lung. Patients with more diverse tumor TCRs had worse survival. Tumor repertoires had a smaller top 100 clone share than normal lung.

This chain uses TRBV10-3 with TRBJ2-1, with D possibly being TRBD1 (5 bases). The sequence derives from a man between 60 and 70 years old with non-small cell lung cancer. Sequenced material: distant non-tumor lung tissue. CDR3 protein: CVTSVGAGEQFF. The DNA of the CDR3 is TGTGTCACCAGTGTTGGGGCTGGGGAGCAGTTCTTC.